The clone carrying this T cell receptor (beta chain) was recorded only once. Trimming shortened V by 5 bases and J by 6 bases, and 20 bases separated the two germline ends. Germline V gene lookup returns CDR1 KGHSH and CDR2 LQKENI. The CDR3 is 15 amino acids. This entry comes from a study of T cell clones after liver transplantation. About the research overall: Three of the eight recipients were HCV-positive; the rest had non-autoimmune, non-viral transplant indications.

Data came from immunoSEQ multiplex PCR; TCRdb stores just in-frame clones and leaves some out. The table includes nearly 25,000 clones, almost 70% detected once. Sample: CD4+ T cells from blood, taken before liver transplant. This chain joins TRBV18 and TRBJ2-7, with D possibly being TRBD2 (5 bases). The TCR was taken from a human donor who received a liver transplant. The CDR3 region is CASSKGSYPEGEQYF. The DNA for the CDR3 is TGTGCCAGCTCAAAAGGGAGCTACCCTGAGGGCGAGCAGTACTTC.